One and the same sample provided the 32 T cell receptor beta chains below, sequenced in a study of shared clonotypes between healthy human individuals. Some clones are missing from TCRdb's copy, which holds only in-frame ones; the method was immunoSEQ multiplex PCR. The sample holds 450,000 to 500,000 clones, approximately 79% seen once. The sample comprised PBMCs. The receptors shown here come from a woman aged 40-49 years in good health. Some clones in this sample may be carry-over from other donors' samples.

This chain uses TRBV28 with TRBJ2-3; possible D gene TRBD2, 5 bases. Trimming took 10 bases from V and 2 from J, leaving 22 bases between them. The V gene's germline CDR1 is MDHEN and CDR2 SYDVKM. The CDR3 covers 16 residues. CDR3 loop: CATEEKRFSFTDTQYF. The CDR3 DNA sequence: TGTGCCACCGAGGAAAAGCGGTTTTCCTTCACAGATACGCAGTATTTT.

This chain links TRBV19 with TRBJ2-5, with 8 bases identical to TRBD2. J lost 2 bases, V lost 3 bases, and 8 bases had no gene match. Germline CDR1 LNHDA, CDR2 SQIVND (reference sequence). The CDR3 loop spans 16 amino acids. CDR3 region: CASSISPGGRQETQYF. In DNA, the CDR3 is TGTGCCAGTAGTATCTCCCCGGGGGGGAGGCAAGAGACCCAGTACTTC. The whole variable domain, remainder taken from reference TRBV19 and TRBJ2-5, is DGGITQSPKYLFRKEGQNVTLSCEQNLNHDAMYWYRQDPGQGLRLIYYSQIVNDFQKGDIAEGYSVSREKKESFPLTVTSAQKNPTAFYLCASSISPGGRQETQYFGPGTRLLVL.

The V and J genes are TRBV6-1 and TRBJ1-5, with D possibly being TRBD1 (6 bases). Trimming removed 4 bases from V and 7 bases from J, with 23 bases in between. The CDR3 is 17 residues long. The V gene's germline CDR1 is MNHNS and CDR2 SASEGT. The DNA for the CDR3 is TGTGCCAGCAGTGCTCCGGGACACACCACGGGCGGCCAGCCCCAGCATTTT. It specifies CASSAPGHTTGGQPQHF.

This clone was seen just once. The gene calls are TRBV27 and TRBJ2-1, with 10 nucleotides matching TRBD2. Germline V gene lookup returns CDR1 MNHEY and CDR2 SMNVEV (reference sequence). With V trimmed by 4 bases and J by 2 bases, 5 bases remained unmatched. The CDR3 runs to 16 residues. For the CDR3, the DNA is TGTGCCAGCAGTTCTAAAGCGGGAGGGGCCTACAATGAGCAGTTCTTC. This gives the protein CASSSKAGGAYNEQFF.

The V and J genes are TRBV6-5 and TRBJ2-7; the D is unclear. V lost 4 bases, J lost 1 base, and 11 bases lay in between. The CDR3 spans 14 residues. CDR1 is MNHEY and CDR2 is SVGAGI in the germline V gene. The CDR3 reads CASSLGGNSYEQYF. CDR3 nucleotide sequence: TGTGCCAGCAGTTTAGGCGGAAATTCCTACGAGCAGTACTTC.

This chain uses TRBV2 with TRBJ2-3; perhaps TRBD1 as D (5 bases). The CDR3 length is 14 residues. The V gene's germline CDR1 is SNHLY and CDR2 FYNNEI. V was trimmed by 2 bases and J by 5 bases, leaving 11 bases between them. The CDR3 nucleotides are TGTGCCAGCAGTGAATGGGGCCAGGGAGATACGCAGTATTTT. This sequence encodes CASSEWGQGDTQYF.

V gene TRBV28 combines with J gene TRBJ2-3, with unresolved D. Germline V lookup: CDR1 MDHEN, CDR2 SYDVKM. The CDR3 covers 14 residues. The V end lost 3 bases, the J end lost 2 bases, and 9 bases lay between the germline ends. CDR3 sequence: CASSLRHYTDTQYF. The CDR3 DNA sequence: TGTGCCAGCAGTTTGCGGCACTACACAGATACGCAGTATTTT.

The chain couples TRBV2 to TRBJ2-1, with a weak D call TRBD1 (5 bases). The CDR3 sequence is 15 residues long. Trimming cost V 7 bases and J 1 base, with 14 bases left between them. Germline CDR1 and CDR2: SNHLY and FYNNEI. The CDR3 here is CASTQIRGSYNEQFF. CDR3 bases: TGTGCCAGCACCCAAATAAGGGGTTCCTACAATGAGCAGTTCTTC. The entire variable domain, with the rest obtained from reference TRBV2 and TRBJ2-1, is as follows: EPEVTQTPSHQVTQMGQEVILRCVPISNHLYFYWYRQILGQKVEFLVSFYNNEISEKSEIFDDQFSVERPDGSNFTLKIRSTKLEDSAMYFCASTQIRGSYNEQFFGPGTRLTVL.

V gene TRBV29-1 combines with J gene TRBJ1-5; weak D call: TRBD1 (6 bases). CDR3 size: 17 residues. Germline assignment: CDR1 SQVTM and CDR2 ANQGSEA. The CDR3 loop is CSCRSGGGDGSNQPQHF. DNA of the CDR3: TGCAGTTGCCGCTCGGGGGGGGGCGATGGGAGCAATCAGCCCCAGCATTTT.

The rearrangement uses TRBV5-4 and TRBJ1-3, with 7 bases matching TRBD1. There are 14 residues in the CDR3. V was clipped by 5 bases and J by 0 bases; unmatched bases: 2. Germline V gene lookup returns CDR1 SGHNT and CDR2 YYREEE (reference sequence). The CDR3 region is CASSPGGSGNTIYF. The DNA for the CDR3 is TGTGCCAGCAGTCCAGGGGGCTCTGGAAACACCATATATTTT.

The chain employs TRBV6-1 and TRBJ1-2; D gene ambiguous. The CDR3 spans 12 residues. Trimming shortened V by 4 bases and J by 2 bases, and 5 bases separated the two germline ends. The germline CDR1 and CDR2 sequences are MNHNS and SASEGT. CDR3 region: CASSATNYGYTF. As DNA, the CDR3 is TGTGCCAGCAGTGCGACAAACTATGGCTACACCTTC.

The rearrangement uses TRBV18 and TRBJ1-1; D call uncertain. The CDR3 loop spans 14 amino acids. V lost 5 bases and J lost 1, with 11 bases in between. CDR1 is KGHSH and CDR2 is LQKENI in the germline V gene. Here the CDR3 reads CASSEQTSNTEAFF. As DNA, the CDR3 is TGTGCCAGCTCAGAACAGACCTCGAACACTGAAGCTTTCTTT.

The gene calls are TRBV10-2 and TRBJ1-2; TRBD1 agrees at 8 bases. J gave up 3 bases and V 7 bases, and 7 bases lay outside the gene matches. Germline V gene sequence: CDR1 WSHSY, CDR2 SAAADI. CDR3 size: 14 residues. Written as DNA, the CDR3 is TGCGCCAGCAAACCGGGGACAGGAGACTATGGCTACACCTTC. Its translation: CASKPGTGDYGYTF.

The chain joins TRBV10-3 to TRBJ2-5; 10 positions agree with TRBD2. The CDR3 has 17 residues. Germline V CDR1 and CDR2: ENHRY, SYGVKD. Germline trimming cut 2 bases from V and 5 bases from J; bases unmatched to any gene: 11. CDR3 residues: CAISERVAGGGGETQYF. The DNA for the CDR3 is TGTGCCATCAGTGAGCGGGTAGCGGGAGGAGGGGGGGAGACCCAGTACTTC.

The rearrangement joins TRBV4-2 to TRBJ2-4, with a possible D match to TRBD2 (5 bases). The CDR3 sequence is 16 residues long. Per germline, CDR1 LGHNA and CDR2 YNFKEQ. Trimming removed 5 bases at V and 4 bases at J, with 18 bases between. This chain's CDR3 is CASSFREGSGKNIQYF. In DNA, the CDR3 is TGTGCCAGCAGCTTCAGAGAGGGTTCTGGGAAAAACATTCAGTACTTC.

V gene TRBV21-1 combines with J gene TRBJ2-4; the D segment call TRBD1 is taken from the table without a DNA check. TRBV21-1 represents a pseudogene. This CDR3 is built from 14 residues. This CDR3 reads CASSNLQAKNIQYF. The CDR3 DNA sequence: TGTGCCAGCAGCAATTTACAGGCCAAAAACATTCAGTACTTC.

This chain uses TRBV27 with TRBJ2-1, with 7 bases matching TRBD2. The V segment lost 5 bases and the J segment 5 bases; nucleotides outside the gene matches: 12. Germline CDR1 is MNHEY and CDR2 is SMNVEV (reference sequence). The CDR3 is 16 residues long. The CDR3 nucleotides are TGTGCCAGCAGTAAACTAAGCGGGATCGGCGACAATGAGCAGTTCTTC. The encoded protein is CASSKLSGIGDNEQFF.

This clone was picked up one time. V usage is TRBV29-1 and J usage is TRBJ1-1, with 8 bases aligning to TRBD1. V gave up 6 bases and J gave up 7 bases; unmatched junction bases: 10. Looked up from germline, CDR1 is SQVTM and CDR2 is ANQGSEA. CDR3 length: 13 amino acids. The CDR3 reads CSVSPGGGSEAFF. DNA of the CDR3: TGCAGCGTCAGCCCAGGGGGCGGGAGTGAAGCTTTCTTT.

Here the CDR3 DNA reads TGTGCCAGCAGAACAGCGGGAAATGAGCAGTTCTTC. This translates into CASRTAGNEQFF. V usage is TRBV11-2 and J usage is TRBJ2-1; 7 bases line up with TRBD2. Per the germline V gene, CDR1 is SGHAT and CDR2 is FQNNGV. The CDR3 totals 12 residues. Germline trimming cut 6 bases from V and 7 bases from J; bases unmatched to any gene: 3.

This clone was seen many times. The rearrangement joins TRBV21-1 to TRBJ1-1. TRBV21-1 is classified as a pseudogene. The CDR3 sequence is 15 residues long. The CDR3 nucleotides are TGTGCCAGCAGCAAAGAGGTAGAAGGGAGCACTGAAGCTTTCTTT. Its translation is CASSKEVEGSTEAFF.

With respect to this clone: The sample carries other DNA sequences with the same CDR3. This sequence joins TRBV20-1 and TRBJ1-2; unclear D gene. The V gene lost 6 bases and the J gene lost 5 bases, with 7 bases spanning the gap. The CDR3 has 10 amino acids. The V gene's germline CDR1 is DFQATT and CDR2 SNEGSKA (reference sequence). The chain's CDR3 is CSAADYGYTF. CDR3 in DNA: TGCAGTGCAGCAGATTATGGCTACACCTTC.

This clone showed up many times. This sequence joins TRBV27 and TRBJ2-7, with TRBD1 matching over 7 bases. CDR1 is MNHEY and CDR2 is SMNVEV in the germline V gene (reference sequence). This CDR3 region has 16 residues. V was clipped by 6 bases and J by 3 bases; unmatched bases: 14. The CDR3 DNA reads as TGTGCCAGCAGACCCTGGGGCACCGGGACAGTCTACGAGCAGTACTTC. Translated, it gives CASRPWGTGTVYEQYF.

The gene calls are TRBV7-3 and TRBJ2-1, with TRBD2 matching 9 bases. Germline CDR1 is SGHTA and CDR2 is FQGTGA. This CDR3 has 15 amino acids. Germline trimming cut 1 base from V and 6 bases from J; bases unmatched to any gene: 4. The CDR3 DNA is TGTGCCAGCAGCTTAAGTCTAGCGGGACCCAATGAGCAGTTCTTC. Amino acids: CASSLSLAGPNEQFF. The whole variable domain, remainder taken from reference TRBV7-3 and TRBJ2-1, is GAGVSQTPSNKVTEKGKYVELRCDPISGHTALYWYRQSLGQGPEFLIYFQGTGAADDSGLPNDRFFAVRPEGSVSTLKIQRTERGDSAVYLCASSLSLAGPNEQFFGPGTRLTVL.

Concerning this clone: The same CDR3 arises from other DNA sequences in this sample as well. This chain connects TRBV7-8 to TRBJ1-1; weak D call: TRBD1 (5 bases). V was cut by 5 bases and J by 1 base, with 14 bases left in between. The CDR3 covers 15 residues. Germline-derived CDR1 and CDR2 are SGHVS and FQNEAQ. The CDR3 loop reads CASSPPGGANTEAFF. CDR3 DNA sequence: TGTGCCAGCAGCCCCCCCGGGGGTGCGAACACTGAAGCTTTCTTT. The full variable domain, rest sourced from reference TRBV7-8 and TRBJ1-1, is GAGVSQSPRYKVAKRGQDVALRCDPISGHVSLFWYQQALGQGPEFLTYFQNEAQLDKSGLPSDRFFAERPEGSVSTLKIQRTQQEDSAVYLCASSPPGGANTEAFFGQGTRLTVV.

This rearrangement joins TRBV2 to TRBJ2-3, with TRBD1 matching over 9 bases. The trim removed 8 bases at V and 2 bases at J, leaving 5 bases unmatched. Per germline, CDR1 SNHLY and CDR2 FYNNEI. The CDR3 sequence is 14 residues long. The CDR3 region has the DNA TGTGCCAGCCGAAACAGGGGGCCCACAGATACGCAGTATTTT. This gives the protein CASRNRGPTDTQYF.

V usage is TRBV19 and J usage is TRBJ1-5; D gene unclear. Trimming removed 5 bases from V and 0 bases from J, with 8 bases in between. In germline, CDR1 is LNHDA, CDR2 SQIVND (reference sequence). The CDR3 totals 14 residues. This CDR3 is CASSGSYSNQPQHF. DNA of the CDR3: TGTGCCAGTAGTGGTTCGTATAGCAATCAGCCCCAGCATTTT.

Turning to this clone: One junction end disagrees with the germline gene, perhaps due to a read error. This chain joins TRBV7-9 and TRBJ2-1; TRBD2 might be the D (5 bases). CDR3 length equals 16 residues. In germline, CDR1 is SEHNR, CDR2 FQNEAQ (reference sequence). The CDR3 reads CASSQDYREPYNEQFF. The CDR3 DNA sequence: TGCGCCAGCAGCCAAGATTACCGGGAACCCTACAATGAGCAGTTCTTC.

This sequence joins TRBV10-3 and TRBJ2-7; the match to TRBD2 covers 9 bases. This CDR3 has 15 residues. CDR1 is ENHRY and CDR2 is SYGVKD in the germline V gene. Trimming took 11 bases from V and 1 from J; bases not matched to a gene: 12. The CDR3 bases are TGTGCCTCCGCTGAGGGGCTAGCGGGGTCCTACGAGCAGTACTTC. Its translation: CASAEGLAGSYEQYF.

The V and J genes are TRBV28 and TRBJ2-7; 7 nucleotides agree with TRBD1. The CDR3 loop spans 12 amino acids. The germline V gene has CDR1 MDHEN and CDR2 SYDVKM. The junction had 10 bases not matched to a gene; V was cut back by 5 bases and J by 12 bases. DNA for the CDR3: TGTGCCAGCAGTCCCTCGGACAGGCGCTGGTACTTC. Its translation is CASSPSDRRWYF.

The chain couples TRBV19 to TRBJ2-1; 8 nucleotides match TRBD2. Germline V gene data show CDR1 as LNHDA and CDR2 as SQIVND (reference sequence). V dropped 5 bases and J dropped 6; count of bases not matched to a gene: 6. CDR3 length: 14 amino acids. CDR3 nucleotides: TGTGCCAGTAGTCGCGAGCGGGAGTCCAATGAGCAGTTCTTC. Protein: CASSRERESNEQFF.

The V call is TRBV7-9, the J call TRBJ2-7; D might be TRBD2 (5 bases). Germline lookup yields CDR1 SEHNR and CDR2 FQNEAQ (reference sequence). The CDR3 length is 14 residues. With 0 bases removed from V and 3 bases from J, the gap between germline ends came to 9 bases. The CDR3 DNA reads TGTGCCAGCAGCTTAGCAACGGGGAACTACGAGCAGTACTTC. Translation: CASSLATGNYEQYF. Supplemented by reference TRBV7-9 and TRBJ2-7, the full variable domain reads DTGVSQNPRHKITKRGQNVTFRCDPISEHNRLYWYRQTLGQGPEFLTYFQNEAQLEKSRLLSDRFSAERPKGSFSTLEIQRTEQGDSAMYLCASSLATGNYEQYFGPGTRLTVT.

The chain couples TRBV6-6 to TRBJ1-5; D gene ambiguous. The CDR3 consists of 14 residues. The germline gives CDR1 MNHNY, CDR2 SVGAGI (reference sequence). V dropped 3 bases and J dropped 5 bases, with 11 bases sitting between them. CDR3 sequence (DNA): TGTGCCAGCAGTTATTCGGGCAGGCATCAGCCCCAGCATTTT. This sequence encodes CASSYSGRHQPQHF.